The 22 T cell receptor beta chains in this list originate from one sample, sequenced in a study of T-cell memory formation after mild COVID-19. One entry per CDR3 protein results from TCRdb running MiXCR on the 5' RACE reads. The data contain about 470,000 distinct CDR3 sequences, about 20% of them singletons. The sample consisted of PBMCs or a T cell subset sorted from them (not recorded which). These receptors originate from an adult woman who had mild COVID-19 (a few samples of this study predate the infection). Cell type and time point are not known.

The CDR3 nucleotides are TGTGCCAGCAGTTCCTGGGAGACAGGGTTAGAGACCCAGTACTTC. This gives the protein CASSSWETGLETQYF. The J gene is TRBJ2-5, the V gene TRBV6-6; 7 nucleotides line up with TRBD1. Looked up from germline, CDR1 is MNHNY and CDR2 is SVGAGI (reference sequence). Losses at the gene ends were 4 bases for V and 4 bases for J; bases not matched to a gene: 9. This CDR3 comprises 15 residues.

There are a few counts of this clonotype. The CDR3: CASSYQGLISEAFF. CDR3 DNA sequence: TGTGCCAGCAGTTACCAGGGTTTAATCTCTGAAGCTTTCTTT. The V gene is TRBV6-2 or TRBV6-3, the J gene TRBJ1-1, with D possibly TRBD1 on 5 matching bases. Germline V gene data show CDR1 as MNHEY and CDR2 as SVGEGT. CDR3 size: 14 residues. The V end lost 2 bases, the J end lost 6 bases, and 13 bases lay between the germline ends.

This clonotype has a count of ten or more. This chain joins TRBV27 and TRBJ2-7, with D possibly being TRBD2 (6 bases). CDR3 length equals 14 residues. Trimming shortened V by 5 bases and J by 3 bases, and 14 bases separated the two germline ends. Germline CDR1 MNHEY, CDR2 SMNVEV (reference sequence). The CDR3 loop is CASSPGTGVYEQYF. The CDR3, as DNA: TGTGCCAGCAGTCCCGGGACGGGAGTCTACGAGCAGTACTTC.

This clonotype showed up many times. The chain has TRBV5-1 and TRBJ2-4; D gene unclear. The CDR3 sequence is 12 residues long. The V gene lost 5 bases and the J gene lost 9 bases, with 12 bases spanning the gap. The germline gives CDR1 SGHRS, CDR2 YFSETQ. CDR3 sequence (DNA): TGCGCCAGCAGTTCACCCTCAGGCATTCAGTACTTC. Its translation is CASSSPSGIQYF.

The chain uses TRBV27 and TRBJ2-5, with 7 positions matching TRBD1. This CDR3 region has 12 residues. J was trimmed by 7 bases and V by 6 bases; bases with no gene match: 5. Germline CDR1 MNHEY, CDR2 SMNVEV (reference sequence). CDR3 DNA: TGTGCCAGCAGCGGGGCAGGGGGGACCCAGTACTTC. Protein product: CASSGAGGTQYF.

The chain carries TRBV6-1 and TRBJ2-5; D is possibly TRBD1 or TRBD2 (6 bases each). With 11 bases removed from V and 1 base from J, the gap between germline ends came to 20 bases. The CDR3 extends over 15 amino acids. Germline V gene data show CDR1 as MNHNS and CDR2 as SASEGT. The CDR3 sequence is CAGGARDRPQETQYF. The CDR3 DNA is TGTGCCGGAGGGGCGAGAGACAGGCCCCAAGAGACCCAGTACTTC.

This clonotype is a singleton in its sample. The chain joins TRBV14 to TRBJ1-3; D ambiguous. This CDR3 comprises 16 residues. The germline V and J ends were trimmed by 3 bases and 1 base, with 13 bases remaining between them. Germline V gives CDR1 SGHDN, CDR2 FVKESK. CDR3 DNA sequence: TGTGCCAGCAGCCAGGGAGTCTTCCCATCTGGAAACACCATATATTTT. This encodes CASSQGVFPSGNTIYF.

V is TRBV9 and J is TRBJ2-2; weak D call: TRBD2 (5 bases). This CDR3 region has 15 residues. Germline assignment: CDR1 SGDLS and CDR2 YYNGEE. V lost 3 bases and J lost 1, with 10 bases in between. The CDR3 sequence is CASSGFSENTGELFF. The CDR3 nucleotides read TGTGCCAGCAGCGGATTTAGCGAGAACACCGGGGAGCTGTTTTTT.

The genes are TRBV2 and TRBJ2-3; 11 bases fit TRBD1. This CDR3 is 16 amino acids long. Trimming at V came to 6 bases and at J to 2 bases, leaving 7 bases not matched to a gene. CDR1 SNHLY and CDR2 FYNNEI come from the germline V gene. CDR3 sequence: CASRNGQGAVTDTQYF. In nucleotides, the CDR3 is TGTGCCAGCAGGAATGGACAGGGGGCGGTCACAGATACGCAGTATTTT.

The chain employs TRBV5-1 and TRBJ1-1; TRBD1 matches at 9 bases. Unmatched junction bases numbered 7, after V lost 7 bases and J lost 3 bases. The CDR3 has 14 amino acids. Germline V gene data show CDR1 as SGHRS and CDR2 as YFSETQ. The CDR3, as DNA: TGCGCCAGCTTTGTGACAGGGGGTGACACTGAAGCTTTCTTT. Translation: CASFVTGGDTEAFF.

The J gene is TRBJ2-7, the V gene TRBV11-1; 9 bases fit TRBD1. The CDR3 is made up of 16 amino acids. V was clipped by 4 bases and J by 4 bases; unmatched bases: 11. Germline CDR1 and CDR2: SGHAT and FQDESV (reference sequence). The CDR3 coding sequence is TGTGCCAGCAGCTACTTTGCGACAGGGGGTGATTACGAGCAGTACTTC. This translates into CASSYFATGGDYEQYF.

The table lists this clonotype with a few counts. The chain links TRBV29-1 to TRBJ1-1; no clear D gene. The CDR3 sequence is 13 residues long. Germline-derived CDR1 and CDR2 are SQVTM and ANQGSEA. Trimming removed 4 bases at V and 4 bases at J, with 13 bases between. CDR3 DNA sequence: TGCAGCGTTGGCAGGTCCCAGATCACTGAAGCTTTCTTT. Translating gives CSVGRSQITEAFF.

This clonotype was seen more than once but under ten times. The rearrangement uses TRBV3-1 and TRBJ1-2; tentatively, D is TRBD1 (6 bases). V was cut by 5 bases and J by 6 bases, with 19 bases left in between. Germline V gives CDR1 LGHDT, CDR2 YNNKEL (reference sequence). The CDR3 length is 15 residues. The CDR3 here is CASSVRRTDVHGYTF. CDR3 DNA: TGTGCCAGCAGCGTCCGCCGGACAGATGTGCATGGCTACACCTTC.

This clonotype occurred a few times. The CDR3 sequence is CASSSTGGEEKLFF. As DNA, the CDR3 is TGTGCCAGCAGTTCAACAGGGGGCGAGGAAAAACTGTTTTTT. The chain combines TRBV6-1 with TRBJ1-4; TRBD1 matches 9 bases. J gave up 8 bases and V 5 bases, and 6 bases lay outside the gene matches. Germline CDR1 MNHNS, CDR2 SASEGT. There are 14 residues in the CDR3.

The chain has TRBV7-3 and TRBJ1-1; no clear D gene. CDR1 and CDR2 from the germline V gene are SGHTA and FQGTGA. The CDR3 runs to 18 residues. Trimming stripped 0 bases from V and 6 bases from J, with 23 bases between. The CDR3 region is CASSLTPVLGSFNPEAFF. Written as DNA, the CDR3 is TGTGCCAGCAGCTTAACTCCCGTCCTGGGTTCTTTTAACCCTGAAGCTTTCTTT.

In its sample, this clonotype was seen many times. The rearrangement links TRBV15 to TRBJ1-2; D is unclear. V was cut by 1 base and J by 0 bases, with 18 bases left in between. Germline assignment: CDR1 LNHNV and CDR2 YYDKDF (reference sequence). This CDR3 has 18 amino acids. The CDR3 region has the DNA TGTGCCACCAGCAGAGTTCGGCAGTCACAATTAACTAACTATGGCTACACCTTC. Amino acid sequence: CATSRVRQSQLTNYGYTF.

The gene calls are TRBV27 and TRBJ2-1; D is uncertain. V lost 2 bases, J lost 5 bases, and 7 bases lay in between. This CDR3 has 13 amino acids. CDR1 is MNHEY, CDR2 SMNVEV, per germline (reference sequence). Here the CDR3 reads CASSLLRHNEQFF. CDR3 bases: TGTGCCAGCAGTTTACTTCGCCACAATGAGCAGTTCTTC.

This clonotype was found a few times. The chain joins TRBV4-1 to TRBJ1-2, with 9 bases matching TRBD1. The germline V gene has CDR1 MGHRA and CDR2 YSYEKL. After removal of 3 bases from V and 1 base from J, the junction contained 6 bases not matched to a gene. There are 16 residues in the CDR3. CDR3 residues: CASSQEQGADNYGYTF. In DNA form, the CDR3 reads TGCGCCAGCAGCCAGGAACAGGGGGCGGATAACTATGGCTACACCTTC.

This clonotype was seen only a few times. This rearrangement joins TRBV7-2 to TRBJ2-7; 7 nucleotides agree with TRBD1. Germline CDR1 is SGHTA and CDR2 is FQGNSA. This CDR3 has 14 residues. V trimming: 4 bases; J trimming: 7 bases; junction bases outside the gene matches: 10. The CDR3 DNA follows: TGTGCCAGCAGCTCACAGGGGTACGGACGTGAGCAGTACTTC. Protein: CASSSQGYGREQYF.

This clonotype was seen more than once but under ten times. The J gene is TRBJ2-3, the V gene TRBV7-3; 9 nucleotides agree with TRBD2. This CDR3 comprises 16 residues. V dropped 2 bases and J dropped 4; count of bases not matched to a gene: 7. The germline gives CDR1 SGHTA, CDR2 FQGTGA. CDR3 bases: TGTGCCAGCAGCTTAGTAGGCGGGGGGGTCTCAGATACGCAGTATTTT. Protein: CASSLVGGGVSDTQYF.

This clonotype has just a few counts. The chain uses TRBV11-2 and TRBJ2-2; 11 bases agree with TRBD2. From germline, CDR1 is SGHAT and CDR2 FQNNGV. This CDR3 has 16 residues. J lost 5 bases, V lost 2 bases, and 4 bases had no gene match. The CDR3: CASSLWASGGTGELFF. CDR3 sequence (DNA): TGTGCCAGCAGCTTATGGGCTAGCGGGGGGACCGGGGAGCTGTTTTTT.

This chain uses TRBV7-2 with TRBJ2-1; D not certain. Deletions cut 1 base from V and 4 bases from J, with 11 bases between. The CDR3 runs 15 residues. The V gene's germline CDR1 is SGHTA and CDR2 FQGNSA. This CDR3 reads CASSLVGVPYNEQFF. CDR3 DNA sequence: TGTGCCAGCAGCTTAGTCGGAGTTCCTTACAATGAGCAGTTCTTC.